These 25 T cell receptor beta chains came from one sample sequenced in a study of blood T cell repertoires in COVID-19 (TCRdb year 2020). The receptor library was made with the immunoSEQ multiplex PCR assay. This is the immuneACCESS table as TCRdb keeps it, with only in-frame sequences that have V and J called. A part of the clones is gone; compared with another copy, unresolved V genes explain less than half, and the rest is unexplained. The sample table contains about 220,000 clones; only one count was recorded for around 85% of them. The ten largest make up about 1.3% of the sample. The sequenced sample consisted of PBMCs or T cells enriched from blood (not recorded which). The source is a woman between 35 and 50 years old with acute COVID-19.

The J gene is TRBJ2-1, the V gene TRBV11-2; the match to TRBD2 covers 10 bases. The V segment lost 2 bases and the J segment 3 bases; nucleotides outside the gene matches: 7. CDR1 and CDR2 (germline): SGHAT, FQNNGV. The CDR3 has 17 residues. The CDR3 coding sequence is TGTGCCAGCAGCTTACTAGCGGGGGCCCCCGGCTACAATGAGCAGTTCTTC. Translating gives CASSLLAGAPGYNEQFF.

In the case of this clone: Other DNA sequences in this sample translate to the same CDR3. The genes are TRBV18 and TRBJ2-5; 9 bases agree with TRBD2. Germline V gene lookup returns CDR1 KGHSH and CDR2 LQKENI. CDR3 length: 15 residues. Germline trimming cut 0 bases from V and 4 bases from J; bases unmatched to any gene: 3. In DNA form, the CDR3 reads TGTGCCAGCTCACCACCGGGACTAGCAGGAGAGACCCAGTACTTC. This gives the protein CASSPPGLAGETQYF.

This chain joins TRBV13 and TRBJ2-1; 12 bases line up with TRBD2. Germline CDR1 and CDR2: PRHDT and FYEKMQ (reference sequence). V trimming: 5 bases; J trimming: 10 bases; junction bases outside the gene matches: 6. The CDR3 spans 14 residues. CDR3 sequence: CASSARTSGEEQFF. In nucleotides, the CDR3 is TGTGCCAGCAGCGCTCGGACTAGCGGGGAAGAGCAGTTCTTC.

The chain recombines TRBV3-1 (or the pseudogene TRBV3-2) with TRBJ2-3, with 14 bases matching TRBD2. The CDR3 is made up of 19 amino acids. Germline V CDR1 and CDR2: LGHDT, YNNKEL (reference sequence). Trimming cost V 4 bases and J 6 bases; bases outside gene matches: 15. CDR3 loop: CASSRLSSGTSGSRDTQYF. The CDR3 coding sequence is TGTGCCAGCAGCCGACTTTCATCCGGGACTAGCGGGAGCCGGGATACGCAGTATTTT.

The genes are TRBV19 and TRBJ2-1; D may be TRBD1 (6 bases). The ends were cut back, 3 bases at V and 5 bases at J, with 8 bases in the middle. Germline V gene sequence: CDR1 LNHDA, CDR2 SQIVND (reference sequence). This CDR3 contains 13 residues. CDR3 bases: TGTGCCAGTAGTATGGGACAAAACAATGAGCAGTTCTTC. Protein product: CASSMGQNNEQFF. The full variable domain, with the rest looked up from reference TRBV19 and TRBJ2-1, is DGGITQSPKYLFRKEGQNVTLSCEQNLNHDAMYWYRQDPGQGLRLIYYSQIVNDFQKGDIAEGYSVSREKKESFPLTVTSAQKNPTAFYLCASSMGQNNEQFFGPGTRLTVL.

V gene TRBV6-5 combines with J gene TRBJ2-3, with 9 bases matching TRBD2. Germline CDR1 is MNHEY and CDR2 is SVGAGI. The CDR3 runs to 14 residues. The trim removed 7 bases at V and 1 base at J, leaving 3 bases unmatched. The CDR3 is CASTLAGGTDTQYF. The CDR3 nucleotides read TGTGCCAGCACTTTAGCGGGAGGCACAGATACGCAGTATTTT.

The chain combines TRBV7-2 with TRBJ1-2; 7 nucleotides match TRBD1. V lost 5 bases to trimming and J lost 2 bases; unmatched junction nucleotides: 8. The CDR3 is 15 amino acids. The V gene's germline CDR1 is SGHTA and CDR2 FQGNSA. CDR3 residues: CASSVGQAPNYGYTF. Here the CDR3 DNA reads TGTGCCAGCAGCGTCGGACAGGCTCCCAACTATGGCTACACCTTC.

The V call is TRBV4-3, the J call TRBJ2-1, with 9 bases that match TRBD2. This CDR3 comprises 17 residues. Trimming cost V 1 base and J 8 bases; bases outside gene matches: 12. CDR1 is LGHNA, CDR2 YSLEER, per germline. Written as DNA, the CDR3 is TGCGCCAGCAGCCAAGCAAAGTTTGGGCGGGGGGGCGATGAGCAGTTCTTC. Encoded protein: CASSQAKFGRGGDEQFF.

V usage is TRBV19 and J usage is TRBJ2-1; D not resolved. The length of the CDR3 is 11 residues. V was trimmed by 7 bases and J by 8 bases, leaving 9 bases between them. CDR1 is LNHDA, CDR2 SQIVND, per germline (reference sequence). Here the CDR3 DNA reads TGTGCCAGTAAACTGGTGGATGAGCAGTTCTTC. Translated: CASKLVDEQFF.

J is TRBJ2-2 and V is TRBV18, with 8 bases identical to TRBD1. The V segment lost 3 bases and the J segment 4 bases; nucleotides outside the gene matches: 10. The CDR3 has 17 amino acids. Looked up from germline, CDR1 is KGHSH and CDR2 is LQKENI. In nucleotides, the CDR3 is TGTGCCAGCTCACCGAGGACGGGACAGGCGACCACCGGGGAGCTGTTTTTT. Protein sequence: CASSPRTGQATTGELFF.

This clone was recorded only once. The rearrangement links TRBV28 to TRBJ2-6; D possibly corresponds to TRBD1 (6 bases). This CDR3 is built from 21 residues. V was clipped by 7 bases and J by 2 bases, with 30 bases between them. The germline V gene has CDR1 MDHEN and CDR2 SYDVKM. CDR3: CASTKTGQLLWTSPGANVLTF. CDR3 nucleotides: TGTGCCAGCACAAAGACTGGACAGCTGTTATGGACATCTCCTGGGGCCAACGTCCTGACTTTC.

The DNA of the CDR3 is TGTGCCAGTAGTATAAATCAGGGGCCTGCTGTCTATGGCTACACCTTC. It encodes CASSINQGPAVYGYTF. The V gene is TRBV19, the J gene TRBJ1-2, with a weak D call TRBD1 (6 bases). Germline V gene data show CDR1 as LNHDA and CDR2 as SQIVND (reference sequence). There are 16 residues in the CDR3. The V and J ends lost 2 bases and 4 bases respectively, with 17 bases between them.

The chain has TRBV23-1 and TRBJ1-2; 8 nucleotides align to TRBD1. TRBV23-1 is placed among ORFs of uncertain function. The CDR3 extends over 19 amino acids. J gave up 0 bases and V 4 bases, and 16 bases lay outside the gene matches. The CDR3 coding sequence is TGCGCCAGCAGTCCCCTGCTGATGGACAGGGAGTTAGCTAACTATGGCTACACCTTC. Residues: CASSPLLMDRELANYGYTF.

The CDR3 DNA reads as TGTGCCAGCAGTGAAATCGGGGGAAACACCATATATTTT. Translation: CASSEIGGNTIYF. The rearrangement links TRBV2 to TRBJ1-3; D call uncertain. Germline CDR1 SNHLY, CDR2 FYNNEI. The V and J ends lost 2 bases and 4 bases respectively, with 6 bases between them. This CDR3 region has 13 residues.

V is TRBV7-6 and J is TRBJ1-1; 7 bases are shared with TRBD1. Germline assignment: CDR1 SGHVS and CDR2 FNYEAQ. The CDR3 has 15 amino acids. With 1 base clipped from V and 4 bases from J, the junction kept 6 bases outside the gene matches. The CDR3 region has the DNA TGTGCCAGCAGCTTAGGTCGGGCAGGGGGCACTGAAGCTTTCTTT. Amino acid sequence: CASSLGRAGGTEAFF.

The chain links TRBV18 to TRBJ2-7; 10 bases match TRBD1. The V and J ends lost 3 bases and 6 bases, in that order; junction bases with no gene match: 8. The CDR3 runs 15 residues. CDR1 KGHSH and CDR2 LQKENI come from the germline V gene. The CDR3 nucleotides read TGTGCCAGCTCACCTACCGGGACAGGGGCCGTCGAGCAGTACTTC. Its protein is CASSPTGTGAVEQYF.

The chain recombines TRBV5-1 with TRBJ1-1; perhaps TRBD1 as D (5 bases). V was cut by 8 bases and J by 5 bases, with 19 bases left in between. Germline values: CDR1 SGHRS, CDR2 YFSETQ. The CDR3 loop spans 14 amino acids. CDR3 amino acids: CASSTVAGRTEAFF. Written as DNA, the CDR3 is TGCGCCAGTTCCACGGTGGCAGGGCGTACTGAAGCTTTCTTT. Full variable domain (missing parts from reference TRBV5-1 and TRBJ1-1): KAGVTQTPRYLIKTRGQQVTLSCSPISGHRSVSWYQQTPGQGLQFLFEYFSETQRNKGNFPGRFSGRQFSNSRSEMNVSTLELGDSALYLCASSTVAGRTEAFFGQGTRLTVV.

The chain recombines TRBV27 with TRBJ2-2; TRBD1 matches at 7 bases. Germline loops: CDR1 MNHEY, CDR2 SMNVEV (reference sequence). Germline trimming cut 10 bases from V and 4 bases from J; bases unmatched to any gene: 6. The CDR3 covers 13 residues. Here the CDR3 reads CATRDRITGELFF. CDR3 coding DNA: TGTGCCACCAGGGACAGAATCACCGGGGAGCTGTTTTTT.

This clone has a single count. The chain couples TRBV9 to TRBJ2-1; the match to TRBD1 covers 9 bases. The length of the CDR3 is 15 residues. The germline V gene has CDR1 SGDLS and CDR2 YYNGEE. The ends lost 3 bases at V and 10 bases at J; junction bases unmatched: 11. CDR3 sequence: CASSEGGTGLGEQFF. CDR3 coding DNA: TGTGCCAGCAGCGAGGGGGGGACAGGGTTAGGAGAGCAGTTCTTC. Full variable domain (missing parts from reference TRBV9 and TRBJ2-1): DSGVTQTPKHLITATGQRVTLRCSPRSGDLSVYWYQQSLDQGLQFLIQYYNGEERAKGNILERFSAQQFPDLHSELNLSSLELGDSALYFCASSEGGTGLGEQFFGPGTRLTVL.

This chain connects TRBV7-9 to TRBJ1-2; D might be TRBD1 (6 bases). There are 16 residues in the CDR3. Trimming removed 5 bases at V and 0 bases at J, with 16 bases between. CDR1 is SEHNR and CDR2 is FQNEAQ in the germline V gene (reference sequence). CDR3 sequence (DNA): TGTGCCAGCAGCCTCGATAGACAGGCCGCTAACTATGGCTACACCTTC. Translated: CASSLDRQAANYGYTF.

The chain recombines TRBV5-1 with TRBJ1-2; 12 bases agree with TRBD1. The J segment lost 5 bases and the V segment lost 2 bases, leaving 4 bases of the junction unmatched. The germline gives CDR1 SGHRS, CDR2 YFSETQ. This CDR3 is 15 amino acids long. This chain's CDR3 is CASSLGGQGAYGYTF. In DNA, the CDR3 is TGCGCCAGCAGCTTAGGGGGACAGGGGGCATATGGCTACACCTTC.

V gene TRBV28 combines with J gene TRBJ1-5, with D perhaps TRBD1 (5 bases). This CDR3 comprises 17 residues. Germline-derived CDR1 and CDR2 are MDHEN and SYDVKM. V was clipped by 3 bases and J by 4 bases, with 19 bases between them. The CDR3 spells CASSFGLGGGGNQPQHF. The CDR3 DNA is TGTGCCAGCAGTTTCGGGCTCGGGGGTGGAGGGAATCAGCCCCAGCATTTT.

J is TRBJ2-1 and V is TRBV7-3; 8 bases are shared with TRBD2. Germline CDR1 SGHTA, CDR2 FQGTGA. The CDR3 runs 16 residues. With V trimmed by 4 bases and J by 1 base, 6 bases remained unmatched. DNA for the CDR3: TGTGCCAGCAGCTCAACTAGCGGTAAATCCTACAATGAGCAGTTCTTC. It codes for CASSSTSGKSYNEQFF.

This chain connects TRBV11-3 to TRBJ2-1, with 11 nucleotides matching TRBD2. V was pared by 3 bases and J by 8 bases, with 9 bases of the junction left unmatched. The CDR3 has 16 residues. Per the germline V gene, CDR1 is SGHNT and CDR2 is YENEEA. The CDR3, as DNA: TGTGCCAGCAGCTTGAGCTCGGGGACTAGCGGCTATGAGCAGTTCTTC. Its protein is CASSLSSGTSGYEQFF.

The rearrangement joins TRBV19 to TRBJ1-4; possible D gene TRBD1, 6 bases. The germline CDR1 and CDR2 sequences are LNHDA and SQIVND (reference sequence). With 7 bases removed from V and 0 bases from J, the gap between germline ends came to 9 bases. The CDR3 has 14 amino acids. Written as DNA, the CDR3 is TGTGCCAGTAAGAGGGGGACAACTAATGAAAAACTGTTTTTT. It translates to CASKRGTTNEKLFF.